This T cell receptor (beta chain) was identified in a study of blood T cell repertoires in COVID-19. Germline assignment: CDR1 SGHTA and CDR2 FQGTGA. The V end lost 5 bases, the J end lost 4 bases, and 17 bases lay between the germline ends. The CDR3 is made up of 15 amino acids. TCRdb's copy holds only in-frame clones and misses some; the assay was immunoSEQ multiplex PCR. The profile covers about 180,000 clones, with 80% to 90% appearing a single time and over 2.5% taken by the ten largest. This clone has only a few counts. The source of this sequence is a man aged 55-75 years with acute or convalescent COVID-19. The rearrangement joins TRBV7-3 to TRBJ1-1; maybe TRBD1 (6 bases). The source material was peripheral blood. The CDR3 DNA is TGTGCCAGCAGCCCCGGCGGGGGGCGCGGCACTGAAGCTTTCTTT. Translation: CASSPGGGRGTEAFF.